These 7 T cell receptor beta chains originate from one sample sequenced in a study of blood T cell repertoires in COVID-19. Produced via immunoSEQ multiplex PCR; TCRdb's table is partial and in-frame only. The table has 250,000 to 300,000 clones, roughly 90% seen once. Material: PBMCs or T cells enriched from blood (not recorded which). The receptors were sampled from a woman aged 40-49 years with acute COVID-19.

The rearrangement uses TRBV7-7 and TRBJ2-7; no definite D call. There are 15 residues in the CDR3. V dropped 5 bases and J dropped 0 bases, with 14 bases sitting between them. The germline gives CDR1 SSHAT, CDR2 FNYEAQ (reference sequence). DNA for the CDR3: TGTGCCAGCAGCCAAAACCGGGTTCTCTCCTACGAGCAGTACTTC. Amino acids: CASSQNRVLSYEQYF.

V gene TRBV11-2 combines with J gene TRBJ1-1; D not resolved. The CDR3 is 15 amino acids. V was trimmed by 5 bases and J by 5 bases, leaving 18 bases between them. Germline CDR1 is SGHAT and CDR2 is FQNNGV. The CDR3 coding sequence is TGTGCCAGCAGCACCCCTCGCGTTCTGAGGACTGAAGCTTTCTTT. It codes for CASSTPRVLRTEAFF.

This chain joins TRBV18 and TRBJ2-7, with D maybe TRBD1 (6 bases). With 2 bases removed from V and 6 bases from J, the gap between germline ends came to 14 bases. The germline CDR1 and CDR2 sequences are KGHSH and LQKENI. The CDR3 is made up of 14 amino acids. The CDR3 DNA reads as TGTGCCAGCTCACCAGGAGACAGGTCGGTCGAGCAGTACTTC. It encodes CASSPGDRSVEQYF.

This chain links TRBV12-5 with TRBJ1-3; 9 bases align to TRBD1. The V gene end was trimmed by 2 bases and the J gene end by 3 bases; junction bases not matched to a gene: 11. Germline lookup yields CDR1 LGHNT and CDR2 FRNRAP. This CDR3 has 18 amino acids. CDR3 in DNA: TGTGCTAGTGGTTTGTCATACCGTACAGGGGGCAATGGAAACACCATATATTTT. Translation: CASGLSYRTGGNGNTIYF.

This chain joins TRBV18 and TRBJ2-5; TRBD2 might be the D (5 bases). Germline CDR1 and CDR2: KGHSH and LQKENI. The CDR3 runs to 14 residues. V lost 3 bases and J 5 bases, leaving 13 bases between the germline ends. CDR3 nucleotide sequence: TGTGCCAGCTCACCTAAACTAGATCGGGAGACCCAGTACTTC. Amino acids: CASSPKLDRETQYF.

The V call is TRBV20-1, the J call TRBJ2-7; 7 bases line up with TRBD1. Germline V gene sequence: CDR1 DFQATT, CDR2 SNEGSKA (reference sequence). Losses at the gene ends were 6 bases for V and 6 bases for J; bases not matched to a gene: 5. The CDR3 runs 11 residues. In DNA form, the CDR3 reads TGCAGTGCCAGGGGACAGCTCGAGCAGTACTTC. Translating it yields CSARGQLEQYF.

The rearrangement uses TRBV18 and TRBJ1-2; TRBD1 agrees at 10 bases. Germline V gives CDR1 KGHSH, CDR2 LQKENI. After removal of 2 bases from V and 3 bases from J, the junction contained 6 bases not matched to a gene. This CDR3 comprises 16 residues. CDR3 sequence: CASSPIWDRGDYGYTF. CDR3 DNA sequence: TGTGCCAGCTCACCAATCTGGGACAGGGGCGACTATGGCTACACCTTC.